The 14 T cell receptor beta chains in this list originate from one sample, sequenced in a study of T-cell reconstitution after alpha-beta-depleted transplantation in children. It was with unique molecular identifiers that the TCRbeta library was prepared. TCRdb reanalysed the PCR reads using MiXCR and keeps one entry per CDR3 protein. This repertoire shows about 250,000 distinct CDR3 sequences, 20% to 30% found once; its top ten account for under 5.5%. The sequenced sample was PBMCs, mostly from graft donor cells, obtained 360 days after TCRalphabeta/CD19-depleted stem cell transplant. The receptors shown here come from a female patient aged 2 to 10 who had a stem cell transplant for congenital amegakaryocytic thrombocytopenia, so the T cells may come from the graft donor.

This chain joins TRBV12-3 or TRBV12-4 and TRBJ2-3; maybe TRBD2 (5 bases). Trimming stripped 5 bases from V and 6 bases from J, with 18 bases between. The CDR3 loop spans 15 amino acids. The CDR3: CASSARAADSDTQYF. As DNA, the CDR3 is TGTGCCAGCAGTGCCCGGGCAGCGGATTCGGATACGCAGTATTTT.

J is TRBJ2-3 and V is TRBV12-3 or TRBV12-4; D is ambiguous. The CDR3 spans 13 residues. Trimming shortened V by 8 bases and J by 0 bases, and 9 bases separated the two germline ends. The CDR3 spells CASQYSSTDTQYF. CDR3 nucleotides: TGTGCCAGCCAGTACTCCAGCACAGATACGCAGTATTTT.

J is TRBJ2-7 and V is TRBV12-5; D is uncertain. The ends were cut back, 4 bases at V and 9 bases at J, with 10 bases in the middle. This CDR3 is built from 11 residues. CDR1 is LGHNT and CDR2 is FRNRAP in the germline V gene. The DNA of the CDR3 is TGTGCTAGTGGTTCTGAAACGGGGCAGTACTTC. It is translated as CASGSETGQYF.

The J gene is TRBJ2-3, the V gene TRBV5-1; the D gene is possibly TRBD2 (5 bases). Per the germline V gene, CDR1 is SGHRS and CDR2 is YFSETQ. This CDR3 has 16 residues. V was clipped by 0 bases and J by 1 base, with 12 bases between them. The CDR3 nucleotides read TGCGCCAGCAGCTTGGGGCGGGTTTCAGGCACAGATACGCAGTATTTT. This codes for CASSLGRVSGTDTQYF.

This clonotype was found a few times. The genes are TRBV10-3 and TRBJ2-1, with 10 bases aligning to TRBD1. This CDR3 is 12 amino acids long. V was clipped by 1 base and J by 14 bases; unmatched bases: 2. The V gene's germline CDR1 is ENHRY and CDR2 SYGVKD. CDR3 DNA sequence: TGTGCCATCAGTGAGTTTGGACAGGGGGAGTTCTTC. Translated, it gives CAISEFGQGEFF.

Many counts were recorded for this clonotype. The rearrangement uses TRBV12-3 or TRBV12-4 and TRBJ2-1, with D perhaps matching TRBD2 (6 bases). This CDR3 is built from 15 residues. Trimming cost V 4 bases and J 3 bases, with 13 bases left between them. The CDR3 DNA follows: TGTGCCAGCAGTTCCGGGACTTCCTACTACAATGAGCAGTTCTTC. Amino acids: CASSSGTSYYNEQFF.

This clonotype turned up a few times. The chain carries TRBV7-2 and TRBJ2-7; 8 nucleotides match TRBD2. The CDR3 loop spans 16 amino acids. CDR1 and CDR2 (germline): SGHTA, FQGNSA. Unmatched junction bases numbered 11, after V lost 2 bases and J lost 5 bases. The DNA of the CDR3 is TGTGCCAGCAGCTTAACCGGGACTAGGTTGGTGCACGAGCAGTACTTC. As protein: CASSLTGTRLVHEQYF.

The V gene is TRBV11-2, the J gene TRBJ2-1; 8 bases are a match to TRBD1. CDR1 and CDR2 from the germline V gene are SGHAT and FQNNGV. This CDR3 contains 15 residues. Trimming took 3 bases from V and 3 from J; bases not matched to a gene: 4. CDR3 residues: CASSLRGTGYNEQFF. CDR3 coding DNA: TGTGCCAGCAGCTTGAGGGGGACAGGCTACAATGAGCAGTTCTTC.

Worth noting for this clonotype: Mismatch with germline at one junction end may stem from a read error. The rearrangement joins TRBV6-2 or TRBV6-3 to TRBJ1-2, with 7 bases lining up with TRBD1. Germline values: CDR1 MNHEY, CDR2 SVGEGT. CDR3 length: 13 residues. The CDR3 is CASRTTGQHPAYF. CDR3 DNA sequence: TGTGCCAGCAGGACGACGGGACAGCACCCTGCCTACTTC.

This clonotype was seen ten or more times. The V and J genes are TRBV28 and TRBJ2-1; D perhaps matches TRBD1 (5 bases). The CDR3 consists of 17 residues. Germline CDR1 MDHEN, CDR2 SYDVKM. Between the trimmed V and J ends, which lost 5 bases and 0 bases, there was a span of 17 bases. CDR3 DNA sequence: TGTGCCAGCAGTGATCCGACAGATCTAAGCTCCTACAATGAGCAGTTCTTC. It translates to CASSDPTDLSSYNEQFF.

DNA of the CDR3: TGTGCCAGCAGCCCACTAGCGGGGCCCTACGAGCAGTACTTC. This encodes CASSPLAGPYEQYF. This chain uses TRBV27 with TRBJ2-7, with 10 positions matching TRBD2. V lost 6 bases, J lost 2 bases, and 4 bases stayed unmatched. The CDR3 runs to 14 residues. In germline, CDR1 is MNHEY, CDR2 SMNVEV (reference sequence).

This clonotype has more than one count but fewer than ten. The rearrangement uses TRBV11-3 and TRBJ2-1; no clear D gene. This CDR3 region has 14 residues. Trimming pared 3 bases from V and 6 bases from J, leaving 12 bases between. Germline CDR1 SGHNT, CDR2 YENEEA. The CDR3 protein is CASSLYSLSNEQFF. The CDR3 region has the DNA TGTGCCAGCAGCTTGTACTCACTGAGCAATGAGCAGTTCTTC.

This clonotype was counted a few times. V and J are TRBV2 and TRBJ2-1, with 8 bases that match TRBD2. CDR3 length: 14 residues. Unmatched junction bases numbered 5, after V lost 6 bases and J lost 4 bases. Per the germline V gene, CDR1 is SNHLY and CDR2 is FYNNEI. As DNA, the CDR3 is TGTGCCAGCAGACGAGCGGGGGAGTACAATGAGCAGTTCTTC. It is translated as CASRRAGEYNEQFF.

This clonotype showed up many times. The chain recombines TRBV4-1 with TRBJ2-2, with 8 bases aligning to TRBD2. Unmatched junction bases numbered 9, after V lost 6 bases and J lost 6 bases. Per germline, CDR1 MGHRA and CDR2 YSYEKL. This CDR3 comprises 15 residues. CDR3 in DNA: TGCGCCAGCAGTCCCTACGGGGGGGCCCCCGGGGAGCTGTTTTTT. This translates into CASSPYGGAPGELFF.